The 26 T cell receptor beta chains below were found in one sample sequenced in a study of T cells expressing NK-cell markers. TCRdb reanalyzed the 5' RACE reads and collapses them to one entry per CDR3 protein, without DNA. Listed are roughly 390,000 distinct CDR3 sequences; approximately 11% falls within the top ten. The sample taken for sequencing was blood T cells: a sorted CD56 or NKG2C T cell subset, CD4+ or CD8+ T cells, or bulk PBMC T cells (not recorded which). The source of these receptors is a woman between 45 and 65 years old in good health.

The CDR3 here is CASSLGGGNTGELFF. This chain links TRBV5-1 with TRBJ2-2; TCRdb selects TRBD2, and the lack of DNA leaves this call unchecked. This CDR3 spans 15 amino acids. Germline assignment: CDR1 SGHRS and CDR2 YFSETQ.

Here the CDR3 reads CASSLTGFSDTQYF. The rearrangement joins TRBV11-2 to TRBJ2-3; TCRdb picks TRBD1, but there is no DNA to check that call. The V gene's germline CDR1 is SGHAT and CDR2 FQNNGV. The CDR3 is 14 residues long.

The CDR3 spells CASSHPRRGSPSEQFF. The V call is TRBV4-1, the J call TRBJ2-1; the TCRdb call, TRBD1, lacks DNA for checking. From germline, CDR1 is MGHRA and CDR2 YSYEKL. The CDR3 consists of 16 residues.

The V gene is TRBV5-5, the J gene TRBJ2-5; TCRdb designates TRBD1, a call that cannot be tested without DNA. The CDR3 sequence is 13 residues long. Germline loops: CDR1 SGHKS, CDR2 YYEKEE (reference sequence). CDR3 residues: CASREVWGQTQYF. The complete variable domain, with remaining parts taken from reference TRBV5-5 and TRBJ2-5, reads DAGVTQSPTHLIKTRGQQVTLRCSPISGHKSVSWYQQVLGQGPQFIFQYYEKEERGRGNFPDRFSARQFPNYSSELNVNALLLGDSALYLCASREVWGQTQYFGPGTRLLVL.

This chain uses TRBV14 with TRBJ2-1. This CDR3 has 13 residues. Germline V gives CDR1 SGHDN, CDR2 FVKESK. CDR3 protein: CASRNTRHNEQFF.

This chain uses TRBV2 with TRBJ2-1; the D gene TCRdb calls, TRBD1, cannot be checked with no DNA. Germline V gene sequence: CDR1 SNHLY, CDR2 FYNNEI. The CDR3 runs to 12 residues. The CDR3 loop reads CASSPHRNEQFF.

The chain carries TRBV27 and TRBJ1-2; TCRdb outputs TRBD1, but without DNA this stays unchecked. The CDR3 is 14 amino acids. CDR1 MNHEY and CDR2 SMNVEV come from the germline V gene (reference sequence). The chain's CDR3 is CASSATAPFYGYTF.

V and J are TRBV12-3 or TRBV12-4 and TRBJ1-5. There are 16 residues in the CDR3. CDR3 loop: CASSLARRGGNQPQHF.

CDR3: CASSLGTTTGTYNEQFF. The chain uses TRBV11-3 and TRBJ2-1; no DNA is available, so the TRBD1 call from TCRdb remains unchecked. This CDR3 has 17 residues. Germline-derived CDR1 and CDR2 are SGHNT and YENEEA.

This chain joins TRBV5-1 and TRBJ2-7; the TCRdb D gene call, TRBD1, has no DNA to confirm it. Germline loops: CDR1 SGHRS, CDR2 YFSETQ. The CDR3 spans 17 residues. The CDR3: CASSSSVAGVPSYEQYF.

V and J are TRBV25-1 and TRBJ1-3; TCRdb reports TRBD1, a call that lacks DNA to check it against. Germline V lookup: CDR1 MGHDK, CDR2 SYGVNS. The CDR3 is made up of 14 amino acids. The CDR3 is CASKPGPSGNTIYF. The full variable domain, completed using reference TRBV25-1 and TRBJ1-3, is EADIYQTPRYLVIGTGKKITLECSQTMGHDKMYWYQQDPGMELHLIHYSYGVNSTEKGDLSSESTVSRIRTEHFPLTLESARPSHTSQYLCASKPGPSGNTIYFGEGSWLTVV.

This chain uses TRBV6-6 with TRBJ2-7; TCRdb proposes TRBD2, but this gene call is untestable without DNA. CDR1 MNHNY and CDR2 SVGAGI come from the germline V gene (reference sequence). The CDR3 consists of 16 residues. CDR3 loop: CASRSTTGLTPYEQYF.

The rearrangement uses TRBV20-1 and TRBJ2-1. Germline V CDR1 and CDR2: DFQATT, SNEGSKA (reference sequence). The CDR3 is 15 amino acids. The CDR3 protein is CSARDPSGDLNEQFF.

The rearrangement links TRBV10-1 to TRBJ2-1. Per the germline V gene, CDR1 is WNHNN and CDR2 is SYGVQD (reference sequence). The CDR3 consists of 14 residues. CDR3 region: CASSDPHSYNEQFF.

This sequence joins TRBV7-9 and TRBJ2-3; TCRdb selects TRBD2, and the lack of DNA leaves this call unchecked. Germline V gene data show CDR1 as SEHNR and CDR2 as FQNEAQ (reference sequence). The CDR3 covers 16 residues. The CDR3 reads CASSTTAGGMPDTQYF.

The rearrangement joins TRBV11-2 to TRBJ2-1; the D gene TCRdb calls, TRBD1, cannot be checked with no DNA. The CDR3 is made up of 14 amino acids. Germline V gene lookup returns CDR1 SGHAT and CDR2 FQNNGV. CDR3 region: CASSARAGYNEQFF.

V is TRBV9 and J is TRBJ2-7; TCRdb gives TRBD2 as the D gene, but with no DNA this cannot be confirmed. CDR3 length: 13 amino acids. The V gene's germline CDR1 is SGDLS and CDR2 YYNGEE. CDR3 residues: CASGREDFTEQYF. Variable domain in full (rest from reference TRBV9 and TRBJ2-7): DSGVTQTPKHLITATGQRVTLRCSPRSGDLSVYWYQQSLDQGLQFLIQYYNGEERAKGNILERFSAQQFPDLHSELNLSSLELGDSALYFCASGREDFTEQYFGPGTRLTVT.

This sequence joins TRBV5-1 and TRBJ2-3; TCRdb reports TRBD1, a call that lacks DNA to check it against. The CDR3 consists of 17 residues. CDR1 is SGHRS and CDR2 is YFSETQ in the germline V gene. The CDR3 protein is CASSRQPSGGSTDTQYF. Looking up the rest from reference TRBV5-1 and TRBJ2-3 gives the full variable domain: KAGVTQTPRYLIKTRGQQVTLSCSPISGHRSVSWYQQTPGQGLQFLFEYFSETQRNKGNFPGRFSGRQFSNSRSEMNVSTLELGDSALYLCASSRQPSGGSTDTQYFGPGTRLTVL.

CDR3 in amino acids: CATSAGTGLGYIQYF. The V call is TRBV24-1, the J call TRBJ2-4; TCRdb reports TRBD1, a call that lacks DNA to check it against. The CDR3 has 15 residues. Looked up from germline, CDR1 is KGHDR and CDR2 is SFDVKD.

The chain has TRBV29-1 and TRBJ2-1; TCRdb lists TRBD2, though no DNA is available to test this call. The CDR3 totals 13 residues. Per germline, CDR1 SQVTM and CDR2 ANQGSEA. The CDR3 reads CSGTRLRGNEQFF.

The rearrangement links TRBV7-9 to TRBJ1-5; TCRdb's D gene call, TRBD1, goes unchecked for lack of DNA. Per the germline V gene, CDR1 is SEHNR and CDR2 is FQNEAQ (reference sequence). The CDR3 has 15 amino acids. This chain's CDR3 is CASSLQQGPNQPQHF.

The chain employs TRBV11-2 and TRBJ2-1. The CDR3 has 15 residues. Germline assignment: CDR1 SGHAT and CDR2 FQNNGV. CDR3 sequence reads: CASRLEPGLLNEQFF. The variable domain in full, completed from reference TRBV11-2 and TRBJ2-1, reads EAGVAQSPRYKIIEKRQSVAFWCNPISGHATLYWYQQILGQGPKLLIQFQNNGVVDDSQLPKDRFSAERLKGVDSTLKIQPAKLEDSAVYLCASRLEPGLLNEQFFGPGTRLTVL.

The chain combines TRBV4-1 with TRBJ2-1; TCRdb selects TRBD2, and the lack of DNA leaves this call unchecked. The CDR3 totals 16 residues. Germline CDR1 MGHRA, CDR2 YSYEKL. CDR3 protein: CASSSRGGGGGSEQFF.

This chain uses TRBV4-2 with TRBJ1-2; TCRdb outputs TRBD1, but without DNA this stays unchecked. CDR3 length equals 16 residues. Germline-derived CDR1 and CDR2 are LGHNA and YNFKEQ. Here the CDR3 reads CASSQDTGTGATGYTF.

J is TRBJ2-5 and V is TRBV3-1; TCRdb returns TRBD2, unconfirmable since there is no DNA. The CDR3 has 15 residues. The germline V gene encodes CDR1 LGHDT and CDR2 YNNKEL (reference sequence). This CDR3 is CASRTSGGKKETQYF.

This chain uses TRBV4-1 with TRBJ2-7; the TCRdb D gene call, TRBD2, has no DNA to confirm it. The CDR3 extends over 15 amino acids. Germline CDR1 and CDR2: MGHRA and YSYEKL. The chain's CDR3 is CASSQGLAEFYEQYF.